These 7 T cell receptor beta chains originate from one sample sequenced in a study of neurological immune-mediated disorders. Time point noted: technical triplicate 2. TCRdb re-derived calls from the 5' RACE reads in MiXCR, one entry per CDR3 protein. The sample consists of about 59,000 distinct CDR3 sequences, approximately 25% of them appearing once. Input material: PBMCs. The receptors were gathered from a man in his fifties or sixties with HTLV-1-associated myelopathy (HAM/TSP).

The rearrangement joins TRBV7-2 to TRBJ2-5; a possible D gene is TRBD1 (5 bases). CDR3 length: 12 amino acids. Trimming shortened V by 6 bases and J by 5 bases, and 10 bases separated the two germline ends. Germline V gene data show CDR1 as SGHTA and CDR2 as FQGNSA. The CDR3 DNA is TGTGCCAGCAGGGGGCTGGGGGAGACCCAGTACTTC. The encoded protein is CASRGLGETQYF.

This clonotype occurred many times. The J gene is TRBJ2-7, the V gene TRBV5-1; 13 bases are a match to TRBD2. Germline CDR1 and CDR2: SGHRS and YFSETQ. The CDR3 is 17 amino acids. V lost 4 bases and J lost 5; bases outside the gene matches: 12. As DNA, the CDR3 is TGCGCCAGCAGCCCATCCTTCCGTACTAGCGGGAGGGACGAGCAGTACTTC. Translating gives CASSPSFRTSGRDEQYF.

On this clonotype itself: The CDR3 end shows no conserved phenylalanine or tryptophan, and so a read error is likely. The chain uses TRBV20-1 and TRBJ2-5; D remains unclear. Germline V gene data show CDR1 as DFQATT and CDR2 as SNEGSKA (reference sequence). The length of the CDR3 is 13 residues. Between the trimmed V and J ends, which lost 6 bases and 3 bases, there was a span of 14 bases. The chain's CDR3 is CSATNTDKETQYY. The CDR3 bases are TGCAGTGCCACGAACACAGACAAAGAGACCCAGTACTAC.

This clonotype was observed many times. V gene TRBV25-1 combines with J gene TRBJ2-3; TRBD2 agrees at 9 bases. With 4 bases clipped from V and 4 bases from J, the junction kept 9 bases outside the gene matches. Germline values: CDR1 MGHDK, CDR2 SYGVNS. The CDR3 has 16 residues. The CDR3 loop is CASSVFSGSGADTQYF. The CDR3 DNA reads TGTGCCAGCAGTGTGTTTAGCGGGAGCGGCGCAGATACGCAGTATTTT.

The chain combines TRBV6-2 or TRBV6-3 with TRBJ1-2, with D uncertain. The CDR3 runs 16 residues. Germline loops: CDR1 MNHEY, CDR2 SVGEGT. Trimming cost V 2 bases and J 1 base, with 14 bases left between them. CDR3 in amino acids: CASSYDRPMNNYGYTF. In DNA, the CDR3 is TGTGCCAGCAGTTACGATCGACCCATGAATAACTATGGCTACACCTTC.

Notes on this clonotype: The junction departs from the called germline gene at one end, perhaps through a read error. In DNA form, the CDR3 reads TGTGCTAGCAGCTTAAATTGGCAGGGCACAGATACGCAGTATTTT. It is translated as CASSLNWQGTDTQYF. The chain has TRBV7-7 and TRBJ2-3; D unclear. The germline V gene encodes CDR1 SSHAT and CDR2 FNYEAQ (reference sequence). The CDR3 contains 15 residues.

In its sample, this clonotype was seen many times. The gene calls are TRBV27 and TRBJ2-7; possibly TRBD2 for D (6 bases). There are 14 residues in the CDR3. The germline V and J ends were trimmed by 6 bases and 3 bases, with 15 bases remaining between them. Per the germline V gene, CDR1 is MNHEY and CDR2 is SMNVEV (reference sequence). CDR3 protein: CASSQGRGGYEQYF. Here the CDR3 DNA reads TGTGCCAGCAGCCAAGGAAGGGGAGGCTACGAGCAGTACTTC.